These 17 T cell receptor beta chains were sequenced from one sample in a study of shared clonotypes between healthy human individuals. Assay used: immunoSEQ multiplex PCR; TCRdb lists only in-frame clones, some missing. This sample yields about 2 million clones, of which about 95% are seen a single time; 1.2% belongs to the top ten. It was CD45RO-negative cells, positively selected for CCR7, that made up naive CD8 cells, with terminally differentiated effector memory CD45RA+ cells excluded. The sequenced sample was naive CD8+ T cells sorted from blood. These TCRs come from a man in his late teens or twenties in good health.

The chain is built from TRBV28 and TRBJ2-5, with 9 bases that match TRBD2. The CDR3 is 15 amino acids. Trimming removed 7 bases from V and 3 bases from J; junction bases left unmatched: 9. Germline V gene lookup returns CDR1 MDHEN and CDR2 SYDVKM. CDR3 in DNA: TGTGCCAGCAATTACGCCGGGACTAGCAAAGAGACCCAGTACTTC. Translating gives CASNYAGTSKETQYF. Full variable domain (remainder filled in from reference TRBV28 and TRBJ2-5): DVKVTQSSRYLVKRTGEKVFLECVQDMDHENMFWYRQDPGLGLRLIYFSYDVKMKEKGDIPEGYSVSREKKERFSLILESASTNQTSMYLCASNYAGTSKETQYFGPGTRLLVL.

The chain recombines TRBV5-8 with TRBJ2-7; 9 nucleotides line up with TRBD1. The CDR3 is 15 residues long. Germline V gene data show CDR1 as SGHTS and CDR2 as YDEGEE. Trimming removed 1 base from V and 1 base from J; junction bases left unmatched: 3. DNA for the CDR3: TGTGCCAGCAGCTTGATGGACAGGGGTTCCTACGAGCAGTACTTC. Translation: CASSLMDRGSYEQYF.

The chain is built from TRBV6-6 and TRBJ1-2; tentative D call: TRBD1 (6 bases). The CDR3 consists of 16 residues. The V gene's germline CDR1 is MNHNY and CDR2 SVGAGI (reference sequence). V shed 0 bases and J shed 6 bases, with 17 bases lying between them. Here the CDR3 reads CASSYSLSGQTNGYTF. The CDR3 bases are TGTGCCAGCAGTTACTCTCTATCCGGACAGACCAATGGCTACACCTTC.

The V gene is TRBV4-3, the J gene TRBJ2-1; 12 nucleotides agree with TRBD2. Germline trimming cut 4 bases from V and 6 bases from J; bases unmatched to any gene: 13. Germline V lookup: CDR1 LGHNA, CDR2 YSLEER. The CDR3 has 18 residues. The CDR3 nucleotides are TGCGCCAGCAGCCCGCGACTAGCGGGAGAGGATGTCGGCAATGAGCAGTTCTTC. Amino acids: CASSPRLAGEDVGNEQFF.

The CDR3 DNA reads TGTGCCAGCAGTTACCCACTCATGGGCGAAAAACTGTTTTTT. Translating gives CASSYPLMGEKLFF. The chain couples TRBV6-7 to TRBJ1-4, with D unclear. TRBV6-7 is an ORF; its function is uncertain. This CDR3 is built from 14 residues. V was shortened by 2 bases and J by 8 bases, with 12 bases between the two germline ends.

The CDR3 reads CASSRGAGYEQYF. In DNA form, the CDR3 reads TGTGCCAGCTCCAGGGGAGCAGGCTACGAGCAGTACTTC. J is TRBJ2-7 and V is TRBV28, with a possible D match to TRBD1 (6 bases). This CDR3 region has 13 residues. Germline CDR1 is MDHEN and CDR2 is SYDVKM. V lost 8 bases and J lost 3, with 14 bases in between.

Here the CDR3 reads CASSETGVYGYTF. In DNA form, the CDR3 reads TGTGCCAGCAGCGAAACAGGGGTGTATGGCTACACCTTC. V usage is TRBV27 and J usage is TRBJ1-2; 7 bases are a match to TRBD1. V was clipped by 6 bases and J by 5 bases; unmatched bases: 6. Looked up from germline, CDR1 is MNHEY and CDR2 is SMNVEV (reference sequence). The length of the CDR3 is 13 residues.

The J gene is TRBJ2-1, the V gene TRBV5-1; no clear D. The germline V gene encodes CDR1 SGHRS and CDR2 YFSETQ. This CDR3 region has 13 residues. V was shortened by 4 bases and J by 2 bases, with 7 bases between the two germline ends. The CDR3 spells CASSIDTYNEQFF. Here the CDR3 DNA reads TGCGCCAGCAGCATTGACACCTACAATGAGCAGTTCTTC.

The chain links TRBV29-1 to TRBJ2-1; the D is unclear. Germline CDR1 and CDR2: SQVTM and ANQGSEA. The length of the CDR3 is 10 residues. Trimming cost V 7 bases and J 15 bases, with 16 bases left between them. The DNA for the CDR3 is TGCAGCGCGATGGGCTCGGGCAGGTTCTTC. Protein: CSAMGSGRFF.

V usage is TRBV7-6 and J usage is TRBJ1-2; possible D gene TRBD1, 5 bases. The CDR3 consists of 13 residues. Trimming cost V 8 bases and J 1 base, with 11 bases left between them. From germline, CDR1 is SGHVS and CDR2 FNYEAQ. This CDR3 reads CASEWGSNYGYTF. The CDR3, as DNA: TGTGCCAGCGAATGGGGCAGTAACTATGGCTACACCTTC.

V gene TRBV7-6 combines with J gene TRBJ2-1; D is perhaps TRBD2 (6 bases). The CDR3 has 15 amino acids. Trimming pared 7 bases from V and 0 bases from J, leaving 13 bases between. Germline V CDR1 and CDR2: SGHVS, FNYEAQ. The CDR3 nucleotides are TGTGCCAGCAACTTTATGGGGGGCTCCTACAATGAGCAGTTCTTC. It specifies CASNFMGGSYNEQFF.

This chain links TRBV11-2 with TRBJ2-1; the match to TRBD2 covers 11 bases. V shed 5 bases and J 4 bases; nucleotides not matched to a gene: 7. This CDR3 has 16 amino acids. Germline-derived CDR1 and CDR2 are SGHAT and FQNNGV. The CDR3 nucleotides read TGTGCCAGCAGCCTCGGGACTAGCGGACCTTACAATGAGCAGTTCTTC. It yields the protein CASSLGTSGPYNEQFF.

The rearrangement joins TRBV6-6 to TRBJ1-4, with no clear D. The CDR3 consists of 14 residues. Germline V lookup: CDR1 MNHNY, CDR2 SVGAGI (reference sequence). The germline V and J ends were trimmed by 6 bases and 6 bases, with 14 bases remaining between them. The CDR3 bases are TGTGCCAGCAGCCAAGTAGGGTTGGATGAAAAACTGTTTTTT. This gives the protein CASSQVGLDEKLFF.

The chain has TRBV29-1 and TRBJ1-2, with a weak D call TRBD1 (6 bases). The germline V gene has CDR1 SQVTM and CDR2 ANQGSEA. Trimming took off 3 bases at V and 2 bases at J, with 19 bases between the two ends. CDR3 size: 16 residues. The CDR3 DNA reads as TGCAGCGTTGAGGGACTAGAGCACAGGGCCAACTATGGCTACACCTTC. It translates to CSVEGLEHRANYGYTF.

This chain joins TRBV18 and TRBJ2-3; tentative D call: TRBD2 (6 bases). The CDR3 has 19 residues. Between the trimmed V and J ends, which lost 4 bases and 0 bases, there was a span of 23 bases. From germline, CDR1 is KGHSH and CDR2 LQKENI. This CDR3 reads CASSLARLLGTPSTDTQYF. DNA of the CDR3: TGTGCCAGCTCACTCGCCCGACTGCTCGGGACTCCTAGCACAGATACGCAGTATTTT.

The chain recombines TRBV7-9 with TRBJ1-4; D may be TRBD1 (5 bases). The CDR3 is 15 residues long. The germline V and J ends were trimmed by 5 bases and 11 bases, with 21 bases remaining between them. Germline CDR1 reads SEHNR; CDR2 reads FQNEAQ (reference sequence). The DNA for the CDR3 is TGTGCCAGCAGCAAAACCGACAGCGATGAAAGCAAACTGTTTTTT. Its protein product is CASSKTDSDESKLFF.

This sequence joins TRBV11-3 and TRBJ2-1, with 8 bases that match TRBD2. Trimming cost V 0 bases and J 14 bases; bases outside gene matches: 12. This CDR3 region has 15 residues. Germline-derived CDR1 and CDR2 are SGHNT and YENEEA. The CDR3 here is CASSLDSGGLVKEFF. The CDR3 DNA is TGTGCCAGCAGCTTAGATTCCGGGGGACTAGTTAAGGAGTTCTTC.